This T cell receptor beta chain is from a study of spatial heterogeneity in lung cancer. Study-wide background: Taken at a median of roughly two years after resection, follow-up PBMC samples underwent sequencing when available.

Every molecule of TCR cDNA had its own unique molecular identifier. TCRdb reprocessed the 5' RACE reads with MiXCR, giving one entry per CDR3 protein. In the table there are roughly 120,000 distinct CDR3 sequences, approximately 12% of which are singletons. This clonotype is a singleton in its sample. CDR3 length: 18 amino acids. The germline gives CDR1 MDHEN, CDR2 SYDVKM. The V gene end was trimmed by 2 bases and the J gene end by 1 base; junction bases not matched to a gene: 13. Noted time point: blood at routine non-recurrence follow-up after resection. Unsorted samples of tumor, nontumor lung or frozen PBMC had their whole RNA sequenced.

Sequencing was performed on PBMCs, taken at follow-up. This receptor was identified in a male donor with early-stage non-small cell lung cancer. The V call is TRBV28, the J call TRBJ1-1, with 7 positions matching TRBD1. In DNA, the CDR3 is TGTGCCAGCAGTTTAAGGTGGATTGACAGGGAGACGAACACTGAAGCTTTCTTT. It translates to CASSLRWIDRETNTEAFF.